This TCR beta chain is from a study of OX40 agonist ivuxolimab in advanced cancers. Method: immunoSEQ multiplex PCR; TCRdb's copy keeps in-frame clones and lacks some. The sample consists of around 45,000 clones, roughly 80% of them appearing once. About this clone: An end of the junction differs from the germline gene, which may be a read error.

From germline, CDR1 is MNHEY and CDR2 SVGAGI. The CDR3 runs 15 residues. The chain is built from TRBV6-5 and TRBJ2-3; 11 bases align to TRBD2. The sample consisted of CD4+ or CD8+ T cells sorted from blood, taken in a trial of the OX40 agonist ivuxolimab. This TCR came from an adult with an advanced solid tumor such as melanoma, head and neck, liver or kidney cancer. This CDR3 reads CAGSNPGTSGDTQYF. The CDR3 coding sequence is TGTGCCGGCAGTAACCCCGGGACTAGCGGAGATACGCAGTATTTT.